These 21 T cell receptor beta chains were sequenced from one sample in a study of T cell responses to AZD1222 COVID-19 vaccine (dated by TCRdb to 2020 to 2022). The time point label here, explained by the study, means: baseline before first vaccination. The library relied on the immunoSEQ multiplex PCR assay. TCRdb's version of the immuneACCESS table is confined to in-frame rearrangements and falls short of the full clone set. An unresolved V gene accounts for under half of the shortfall where checked; the remainder is of unknown origin. For this sample there are under 150,000 clones; over 90% appear just once. The ten largest clones capture around 5% of the sample. This specimen consisted of peripheral blood, obtained on day 0 of AZD1222 vaccination. The origin of the receptors is an adult in good health.

V gene TRBV30 combines with J gene TRBJ2-7; TRBD1 aligns across 8 bases. Germline CDR1 GTSNPN, CDR2 SVGIG (reference sequence). This CDR3 has 15 amino acids. With V trimmed by 0 bases and J by 1 base, 5 bases remained unmatched. The CDR3 region is CAWSVRGTGSYEQYF. CDR3 coding DNA: TGTGCCTGGAGTGTACGAGGGACAGGATCCTACGAGCAGTACTTC. The variable domain in full, completed from reference TRBV30 and TRBJ2-7, reads SQTIHQWPATLVQPVGSPLSLECTVEGTSNPNLYWYRQAAGRGLQLLFYSVGIGQISSEVPQNLSASRPQDRQFILSSKKLLLSDSGFYLCAWSVRGTGSYEQYFGPGTRLTVT.

The chain has TRBV18 and TRBJ1-1; TRBD1 agrees at 7 bases. The CDR3 sequence is 14 residues long. Germline assignment: CDR1 KGHSH and CDR2 LQKENI. The J segment lost 6 bases and the V segment lost 3 bases, leaving 7 bases of the junction unmatched. The CDR3 nucleotides are TGTGCCAGCTCACCCCTTGGGACAGCTTCTGAAGCTTTCTTT. Protein product: CASSPLGTASEAFF.

The gene calls are TRBV7-9 and TRBJ2-3, with D hard to call. Germline lookup yields CDR1 SEHNR and CDR2 FQNEAQ (reference sequence). V was cut by 1 base and J by 0 bases, with 11 bases left in between. The CDR3 is 16 amino acids. The CDR3 protein is CASSLEPATSTDTQYF. The CDR3 DNA sequence: TGTGCCAGCAGCTTAGAACCGGCCACTAGCACAGATACGCAGTATTTT. The whole variable domain, remainder taken from reference TRBV7-9 and TRBJ2-3, is DTGVSQNPRHKITKRGQNVTFRCDPISEHNRLYWYRQTLGQGPEFLTYFQNEAQLEKSRLLSDRFSAERPKGSFSTLEIQRTEQGDSAMYLCASSLEPATSTDTQYFGPGTRLTVL.

The rearrangement links TRBV27 to TRBJ2-2; no firm D call. The ends were cut back, 2 bases at V and 6 bases at J, with 4 bases in the middle. This CDR3 region has 12 residues. Germline CDR1 is MNHEY and CDR2 is SMNVEV (reference sequence). CDR3 sequence reads: CASSLLPGELFF. In DNA, the CDR3 is TGTGCCAGCAGTTTACTGCCCGGGGAGCTGTTTTTT.

The count of this clone is one. The gene calls are TRBV18 and TRBJ2-1, with TRBD2 identical over 10 bases. This CDR3 region has 17 residues. Germline V gene lookup returns CDR1 KGHSH and CDR2 LQKENI. V gave up 0 bases and J gave up 0 bases; unmatched junction bases: 2. Here the CDR3 DNA reads TGTGCCAGCTCACCACCTTTAGCGGGAGGCTCCTACAATGAGCAGTTCTTC. Its protein product is CASSPPLAGGSYNEQFF.

V usage is TRBV3-1 (or the pseudogene TRBV3-2) and J usage is TRBJ2-5; 12 bases match TRBD2. The CDR3 contains 16 residues. The germline gives CDR1 LGHDT, CDR2 YNNKEL (reference sequence). The ends lost 1 base at V and 5 bases at J; junction bases unmatched: 5. In DNA, the CDR3 is TGTGCCAGCAGCCAAGGGACTAGCGGGGTCGGGGAGACCCAGTACTTC. Amino acids: CASSQGTSGVGETQYF.

The J gene is TRBJ2-2, the V gene TRBV7-6; a possible D gene is TRBD2 (5 bases). The CDR3 runs to 13 residues. V was cut by 7 bases and J by 2 bases, with 8 bases left in between. CDR1 is SGHVS, CDR2 FNYEAQ, per germline. The DNA for the CDR3 is TGTGCCAGCATGGGAGCAAACACCGGGGAGCTGTTTTTT. This sequence encodes CASMGANTGELFF.

A note on this clone: The same CDR3 also results from other DNA sequences found in this sample. CDR3 coding DNA: TGTGCCAGCAGTTACTCAAGGAACACTGAAGCTTTCTTT. Encoded protein: CASSYSRNTEAFF. J is TRBJ1-1 and V is TRBV6-5; no reliable D call. The CDR3 extends over 13 amino acids. Per the germline V gene, CDR1 is MNHEY and CDR2 is SVGAGI. Trimming shortened V by 0 bases and J by 1 base, and 3 bases separated the two germline ends.

This chain uses TRBV7-9 with TRBJ2-7; D may correspond to TRBD1 or TRBD2 (5 bases each). The V end lost 4 bases, the J end lost 1 base, and 17 bases lay between the germline ends. From germline, CDR1 is SEHNR and CDR2 FQNEAQ (reference sequence). This CDR3 comprises 16 residues. This CDR3 is CASSSSTGPNSYEQYF. The CDR3 nucleotides read TGTGCCAGCAGCTCAAGTACGGGGCCGAATTCCTACGAGCAGTACTTC. Supplemented by reference TRBV7-9 and TRBJ2-7, the full variable domain reads DTGVSQNPRHKITKRGQNVTFRCDPISEHNRLYWYRQTLGQGPEFLTYFQNEAQLEKSRLLSDRFSAERPKGSFSTLEIQRTEQGDSAMYLCASSSSTGPNSYEQYFGPGTRLTVT.

The CDR3 reads CAWSVEQTQAFF. The CDR3 DNA reads as TGTGCCTGGAGTGTAGAACAGACTCAAGCTTTCTTT. The gene calls are TRBV30 and TRBJ1-1; D remains unclear. Trimming pared 0 bases from V and 9 bases from J, leaving 11 bases between. Germline V gene data show CDR1 as GTSNPN and CDR2 as SVGIG (reference sequence). The CDR3 covers 12 residues. The variable domain in full, with the rest retrieved from reference TRBV30 and TRBJ1-1, is SQTIHQWPATLVQPVGSPLSLECTVEGTSNPNLYWYRQAAGRGLQLLFYSVGIGQISSEVPQNLSASRPQDRQFILSSKKLLLSDSGFYLCAWSVEQTQAFFGQGTRLTVV.

The chain combines TRBV5-8 with TRBJ2-7, with 8 positions matching TRBD2. Germline loops: CDR1 SGHTS, CDR2 YDEGEE. The CDR3 extends over 15 amino acids. V shed 3 bases and J 4 bases; nucleotides not matched to a gene: 9. The CDR3 region is CASSWGLGRSYEQYF. In nucleotides, the CDR3 is TGTGCCAGCAGCTGGGGACTAGGGAGGAGTTACGAGCAGTACTTC.

This chain links TRBV6-5 with TRBJ1-5; D not certain. V lost 6 bases, J lost 1 base, and 13 bases lay in between. CDR3 length: 15 residues. The germline CDR1 and CDR2 sequences are MNHEY and SVGAGI. The DNA for the CDR3 is TGTGCCAGCAGACCGGGAGGGAGAAGCAATCAGCCCCAGCATTTT. It encodes CASRPGGRSNQPQHF.

V usage is TRBV11-2 and J usage is TRBJ1-4; 7 bases align to TRBD1. The CDR3 runs 16 residues. Germline CDR1 and CDR2: SGHAT and FQNNGV. V gave up 1 base and J gave up 4 bases; unmatched junction bases: 6. For the CDR3, the DNA is TGTGCCAGCAGCTTAGGGACAGGTGACTTTAATGAAAAACTGTTTTTT. This encodes CASSLGTGDFNEKLFF. The variable domain in full, completed from reference TRBV11-2 and TRBJ1-4, reads EAGVAQSPRYKIIEKRQSVAFWCNPISGHATLYWYQQILGQGPKLLIQFQNNGVVDDSQLPKDRFSAERLKGVDSTLKIQPAKLEDSAVYLCASSLGTGDFNEKLFFGSGTQLSVL.

This sequence joins TRBV5-4 and TRBJ2-1; maybe TRBD1 (6 bases). Between the trimmed V and J ends, which lost 4 bases and 10 bases, there was a span of 15 bases. This CDR3 contains 13 residues. Germline lookup yields CDR1 SGHNT and CDR2 YYREEE (reference sequence). CDR3 in DNA: TGTGCCAGCAGCGGGGGCCGCCCGGGAGAGCAGTTCTTC. Protein product: CASSGGRPGEQFF.

In its sample, this clone was seen a few times. The chain recombines TRBV3-1 (or the pseudogene TRBV3-2) with TRBJ2-7; 7 bases map to TRBD2. CDR1 and CDR2 (germline): LGHDT, YNNKEL (reference sequence). This CDR3 comprises 16 residues. V trimming: 4 bases; J trimming: 4 bases; junction bases outside the gene matches: 13. This chain's CDR3 is CASSPGGGGAAYEQYF. The CDR3 DNA follows: TGTGCCAGCAGCCCGGGGGGAGGCGGGGCGGCGTACGAGCAGTACTTC.

The CDR3 DNA reads TGTGCTGGGGACGGGAACAACGTAGGCTATGGCTACACCTTC. Encoded protein: CAGDGNNVGYGYTF. The rearrangement joins TRBV30 to TRBJ1-2; tentatively, D is TRBD1 (5 bases). CDR1 and CDR2 (germline): GTSNPN, SVGIG (reference sequence). The CDR3 totals 14 residues.

The chain employs TRBV19 and TRBJ1-2; perhaps TRBD1 as D (5 bases). The CDR3 covers 15 residues. Germline V gene lookup returns CDR1 LNHDA and CDR2 SQIVND (reference sequence). V lost 7 bases and J lost 5, with 20 bases in between. In nucleotides, the CDR3 is TGTGCCAGTACCCTCGGGACGGCCGAGAGATATGGCTACACCTTC. It is translated as CASTLGTAERYGYTF.

This clone was found once. The chain joins TRBV7-9 to TRBJ1-3; D is perhaps TRBD1 (5 bases). The CDR3 sequence is 16 residues long. V dropped 1 base and J dropped 0 bases, with 10 bases sitting between them. Germline V gene sequence: CDR1 SEHNR, CDR2 FQNEAQ (reference sequence). DNA of the CDR3: TGTGCCAGCAGCTTAGTCAGGGACCTCTCTGGAAACACCATATATTTT. It specifies CASSLVRDLSGNTIYF.

This rearrangement joins TRBV6-5 to TRBJ2-5; D remains ambiguous. In germline, CDR1 is MNHEY, CDR2 SVGAGI. V was trimmed by 2 bases and J by 5 bases, leaving 3 bases between them. The length of the CDR3 is 11 residues. CDR3 in amino acids: CASSYDETQYF. The CDR3 DNA reads TGTGCCAGCAGTTACGATGAGACCCAGTACTTC.

V usage is TRBV30 and J usage is TRBJ1-1; D unresolved. V lost 4 bases, J lost 3 bases, and 9 bases lay in between. The V gene's germline CDR1 is GTSNPN and CDR2 SVGIG (reference sequence). The CDR3 extends over 12 amino acids. CDR3 sequence: CAWIRGYTEAFF. CDR3 DNA sequence: TGTGCCTGGATTCGCGGCTACACTGAAGCTTTCTTT.

J is TRBJ1-6 and V is TRBV6-5; TRBD1 might be the D (5 bases). The V and J ends lost 3 bases and 10 bases respectively, with 10 bases between them. Germline assignment: CDR1 MNHEY and CDR2 SVGAGI. The CDR3 has 13 residues. The CDR3 DNA is TGTGCCAGCAGTTATCAGGGCTGGTCACCCCTCCACTTT. As protein: CASSYQGWSPLHF.